These 14 T cell receptor beta chains were sequenced from one sample in a study of T cells in Graves' hyperthyroidism and ophthalmopathy (dated by TCRdb to the late 2010s). The receptor library was made with multiplex PCR. The instrument was an Illumina HiSeq 2000. Amplification of TCR beta CDR3 regions was carried out from RNA transcripts. For the first round of RT-PCR on the TCR CDR3, the HTBI primer set was used together with the Qiagen OneStep RT-PCR kit. TCRdb reprocessing: public reads trimmed at Q25 with fastp, clones called with MiXCR, in-frame beta chains kept. Every CDR3 protein is listed once, alongside the most common genes and DNA of its rows. The sample table shows some 580,000 distinct CDR3 sequences, and approximately 15% are seen once. The ten largest make up less than 3.5% of the sample. The sequenced sample consisted of blood. The receptors were sampled from a woman between 40 and 50 years old with Graves' ophthalmopathy.

This clonotype was seen a few times. The chain joins TRBV6-5 to TRBJ1-2, with D unresolved. The CDR3 runs 15 residues. Trimming stripped 4 bases from V and 6 bases from J, with 18 bases between. The germline V gene has CDR1 MNHEY and CDR2 SVGAGI. In DNA, the CDR3 is TGTGCCAGCAGTTCCCTCTTCAACACCGACGATGGCTACACCTTC. This codes for CASSSLFNTDDGYTF.

In this sample, this clonotype turned up many times. This chain connects TRBV2 to TRBJ2-1; D is possibly TRBD2 (5 bases). CDR3 length equals 13 residues. Germline V gives CDR1 SNHLY, CDR2 FYNNEI. Trimming shortened V by 7 bases and J by 0 bases, and 7 bases separated the two germline ends. The CDR3 loop reads CASNRGSYNEQFF. The CDR3 bases are TGTGCCAGCAATCGGGGCTCCTACAATGAGCAGTTCTTC.

On this clonotype itself: One end of the junction does not line up with germline, which may come from a read error. The rearrangement joins TRBV7-2 to TRBJ1-4; D remains unclear. CDR1 is SGHTA, CDR2 FQGNSA, per germline. The CDR3 extends over 14 amino acids. The CDR3 region has the DNA TGTGTCAGCAGCTTAGACGGGACTAATGAAAAACTGTTTTTT. Translating gives CVSSLDGTNEKLFF.

This clonotype was seen at least ten times. This chain joins TRBV3-1 and TRBJ1-1; 10 nucleotides agree with TRBD1. Germline-derived CDR1 and CDR2 are LGHDT and YNNKEL (reference sequence). V lost 1 base, J lost 6 bases, and 8 bases stayed unmatched. The CDR3 totals 16 residues. The DNA for the CDR3 is TGTGCCAGCAGCCAAGGGCCTTCCGGGACAGGGGCTGAAGCTTTCTTT. It encodes CASSQGPSGTGAEAFF.

Comment on this clonotype: Germline is not matched at one junction end, which may reflect a read error. The rearrangement joins TRBV28 to TRBJ2-5; 9 bases map to TRBD2. CDR1 and CDR2 from the germline V gene are MDHEN and SYDVKM. The CDR3 extends over 16 amino acids. CDR3 DNA: TGTGCCAGCCCCCCAGCCGCGGGAGGGCCATGGGAGATCCAGTACTTC. This sequence encodes CASPPAAGGPWEIQYF.

The chain recombines TRBV12-3 or TRBV12-4 with TRBJ2-6; D unclear. Trimming left V 2 bases short and J 0 bases short, with 8 bases between. The CDR3 is made up of 16 amino acids. CDR3 in amino acids: CASSLPGISGANVLTF. The CDR3 DNA reads as TGTGCCAGCAGTTTACCCGGAATCTCTGGGGCCAACGTCCTGACTTTC.

This clonotype appeared many times. CDR3 region: CASRATGETQAFF. Here the CDR3 DNA reads TGTGCCAGCAGAGCGACAGGAGAAACCCAAGCTTTCTTT. This chain joins TRBV2 and TRBJ1-1; D perhaps matches TRBD1 (6 bases). CDR3 length: 13 amino acids. V was trimmed by 6 bases and J by 9 bases, leaving 17 bases between them. CDR1 and CDR2 from the germline V gene are SNHLY and FYNNEI.

This clonotype was detected many times. This sequence joins TRBV20-1 and TRBJ1-5; tentative D call: TRBD1 (5 bases). From germline, CDR1 is DFQATT and CDR2 SNEGSKA (reference sequence). The CDR3 length is 13 residues. The ends were cut back, 6 bases at V and 5 bases at J, with 14 bases in the middle. The CDR3 region has the DNA TGCAGTGCCCAGCGCGGGGGGGATCAGCCCCAGCATTTT. Protein: CSAQRGGDQPQHF.

The V and J genes are TRBV18 and TRBJ1-4; the match to TRBD1 covers 8 bases. CDR3 length: 16 amino acids. Germline V CDR1 and CDR2: KGHSH, LQKENI. Germline trimming cut 5 bases from V and 5 bases from J; bases unmatched to any gene: 10. CDR3 protein: CASSGTAGGSNEKLFF. CDR3 in DNA: TGTGCCAGCTCAGGGACAGCAGGGGGCTCCAATGAAAAACTGTTTTTT.

This clonotype has ten or more counts. V usage is TRBV12-3 or TRBV12-4 and J usage is TRBJ2-2, with TRBD1 matching 7 bases. CDR3 size: 15 residues. With V trimmed by 6 bases and J by 1 base, 5 bases remained unmatched. The CDR3 is CASSPRTGNTGELFF. DNA of the CDR3: TGTGCCAGCAGCCCTCGGACAGGGAACACCGGGGAGCTGTTTTTT.

The V gene is TRBV10-3, the J gene TRBJ2-7, with 7 bases that match TRBD2. The CDR3 is 15 residues long. V was clipped by 3 bases and J by 6 bases; unmatched bases: 11. Germline CDR1 reads ENHRY; CDR2 reads SYGVKD. As DNA, the CDR3 is TGTGCCATCAGTGACTCCGGTTTGGGCGGGAGCGAGCAGTACTTC. The encoded protein is CAISDSGLGGSEQYF.

Only a few counts were recorded for this clonotype. The V and J genes are TRBV12-3 or TRBV12-4 and TRBJ1-6; D is unclear. Trimming cost V 7 bases and J 7 bases, with 17 bases left between them. The CDR3 has 15 amino acids. As DNA, the CDR3 is TGTGCCAGCAACGGGCCGAGCCCTGGGAATTCACCCCTCCACTTT. Translation gives CASNGPSPGNSPLHF.

This clonotype has just a few counts. The chain has TRBV30 and TRBJ1-4, with D possibly being TRBD1 (5 bases). The CDR3 sequence is 12 residues long. Germline lookup yields CDR1 GTSNPN and CDR2 SVGIG (reference sequence). V was pared by 7 bases and J by 8 bases, with 14 bases between. Here the CDR3 DNA reads TGTGCCTACCAATTCGAGGGGGAAAAACTGTTTTTT. Translating it yields CAYQFEGEKLFF.

This clonotype has ten or more counts. V and J are TRBV30 and TRBJ2-1; no firm D call. Germline V CDR1 and CDR2: GTSNPN, SVGIG (reference sequence). CDR3 length: 12 residues. Trimming pared 0 bases from V and 9 bases from J, leaving 9 bases between. The CDR3 loop reads CAWSVRASEQFF. DNA for the CDR3: TGTGCCTGGAGTGTACGGGCATCTGAGCAGTTCTTC.